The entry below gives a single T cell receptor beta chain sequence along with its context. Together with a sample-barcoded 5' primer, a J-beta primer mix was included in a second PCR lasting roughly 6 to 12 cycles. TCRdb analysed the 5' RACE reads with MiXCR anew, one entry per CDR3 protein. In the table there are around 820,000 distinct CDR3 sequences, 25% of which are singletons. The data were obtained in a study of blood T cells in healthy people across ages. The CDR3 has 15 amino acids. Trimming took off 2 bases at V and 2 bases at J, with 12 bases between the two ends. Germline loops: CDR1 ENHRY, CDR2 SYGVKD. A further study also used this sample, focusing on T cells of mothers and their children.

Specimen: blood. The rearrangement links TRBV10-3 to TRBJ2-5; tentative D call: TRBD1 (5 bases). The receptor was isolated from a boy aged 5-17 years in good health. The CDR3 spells CAISEDQGKQETQYF. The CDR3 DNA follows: TGTGCCATCAGTGAGGATCAGGGTAAACAAGAGACCCAGTACTTC.